This is a list of T cell receptor beta chains from one sample in a study of blood T cell repertoires in COVID-19. Clones were read by immunoSEQ multiplex PCR, and TCRdb kept only the in-frame ones, dropping some. The sample has roughly 250,000 clones, 84% seen once. The sequenced sample was peripheral blood. The receptors stem from a middle-aged woman who had recovered from COVID-19. CDR3s include the opening cysteine and the closing phenylalanine or tryptophan.

TRBV7-2	CASSLGQGRYEQYF
TRBV19	CASMGDTYEQYF
TRBV18	CASSPGQGLGTDTQYF
TRBV19	CASSPPGTGYNEQFF
TRBV19	CASRTEGSQPQHF
TRBV7-9	CASSYTPPDRGPYEQYF
TRBV7-8	CASSLVGNTGQYF
TRBV5-1	CASSLGLDLETQYF
TRBV10-2	CASRGTGVIGYTF
TRBV5-4	CASSRGTEAFF
TRBV28	CASSLWAGYGYTF
TRBV28	CASNIPGGADTQYF
TRBV7-9	CASSPPGQSVHTQYF
TRBV27	CASRRAQGGNQPQHF
TRBV18	CASSPQQRETQYF
TRBV28	CASSSGTSGDQETQYF
TRBV9	CASSEGKDYGYTF
TRBV11-1	CASSPRQGFTGELFF
TRBV11-3	CASSRPILAGGPDTQYF
TRBV7-2	CASSLARVEETQYF
TRBV3-1/TRBV3-2	CASSQDAAGSTDTQYF
TRBV18	CASSPPLGQGTTHEQYF
TRBV24-1	CATSEADSGNTIYF
TRBV11-2	CASSALRDRAYEQYF
TRBV6-5	CARGGTGGNTIYF
TRBV4-2	CASSQARMTEAFF
TRBV5-1	CASSLALFGGTQYF
TRBV30	CAWSALGEANTGELFF
TRBV5-5	CASSLGLVNEQFF
TRBV12-3/TRBV12-4	CASSRQGLVAFF
TRBV2	CASRQDNYGYTF
TRBV3-1/TRBV3-2	CASSPTGGYEKLFF
TRBV15	CATSRSSPTTPDSPLHF
TRBV5-1	CASRENGYGYTF
TRBV3-1/TRBV3-2	CASSQGQALMGYTF
TRBV9	CASSVVGRGDTQYF
TRBV7-7	CASSPGQGETQYF
TRBV5-6	CASISAGGDRYTEAFF
TRBV19	CASGQNSPLHF
TRBV28	CASLNTVYNEQFF
TRBV28	CASLDREPSYEQYF
TRBV19	CASSMGSGGPLQETQYF
TRBV5-5	CASSLLTGAGYEQYF
TRBV28	CASSWYRNTGELFF
TRBV30	CAWSKQGTTEAFF
TRBV2	CASSERGRGTEAFF
TRBV5-1	CASGGGARDTGELFF
TRBV30	CAWSVWDRRETQYF
TRBV2	CASRQTGWLNTEAFF
TRBV30	CAWGLYEQYF
TRBV3-1/TRBV3-2	CASSQESAGHYGYTF
TRBV28	CASSLGQTYGYTF
TRBV6-4	CASSDSADRGFNEQFF
TRBV11-3	CASTLDRDNYGYTF
TRBV6-5	CASSNRRDTQYF
TRBV24-1	CATSDSTGGGYGYTF
TRBV5-1	CASRGQEYSYEQYF
TRBV3-1/TRBV3-2	CASSQGYSTDQPQHF
TRBV2	CASMRTSGTGIHYGYTF